This entry lists 26 T cell receptor beta chains sequenced from one sample in a study of T-cell memory formation after mild COVID-19. MiXCR, applied by TCRdb to the 5' RACE reads, yields one record per CDR3 protein. Of approximately 570,000 distinct CDR3 sequences listed, approximately 19% were seen once; the top ten hold about 11%. Sequencing used PBMCs or a T cell subset sorted from them (not recorded which). These receptors came from an adult woman who had mild COVID-19 (a few samples of this study predate the infection). Cell type and time point are not known.

V gene TRBV29-1 combines with J gene TRBJ1-2, with 10 bases identical to TRBD1. The CDR3 is made up of 12 amino acids. Germline CDR1 and CDR2: SQVTM and ANQGSEA. J gave up 6 bases and V 7 bases, and 5 bases lay outside the gene matches. The CDR3 protein is CSAQDRGHGYTF. CDR3 bases: TGCAGCGCACAAGACAGGGGGCATGGCTACACCTTC.

Only a few counts were recorded for this clonotype. This chain uses TRBV10-3 with TRBJ1-5; TRBD1 might be the D (5 bases). Per germline, CDR1 ENHRY and CDR2 SYGVKD. The length of the CDR3 is 12 residues. V lost 8 bases, J lost 9 bases, and 14 bases lay in between. The CDR3 spells CAIGTTGGPQHF. CDR3 in DNA: TGTGCCATCGGGACGACGGGGGGGCCCCAGCATTTT.

The chain links TRBV5-4 to TRBJ2-7; 11 nucleotides align to TRBD2. CDR3 size: 16 residues. Germline V lookup: CDR1 SGHNT, CDR2 YYREEE (reference sequence). With V trimmed by 4 bases and J by 1 base, 7 bases remained unmatched. The CDR3 DNA reads TGTGCCAGCAGCCCAACTAGCGGGAGCGGATCCTACGAGCAGTACTTC. Translation: CASSPTSGSGSYEQYF. The full variable domain, its missing parts supplied by reference TRBV5-4 and TRBJ2-7, is ETGVTQSPTHLIKTRGQQVTLRCSSQSGHNTVSWYQQALGQGPQFIFQYYREEENGRGNFPPRFSGLQFPNYSSELNVNALELDDSALYLCASSPTSGSGSYEQYFGPGTRLTVT.

In its sample, this clonotype was seen a few times. The rearrangement uses TRBV11-2 and TRBJ2-5; perhaps TRBD1 as D (6 bases). In germline, CDR1 is SGHAT, CDR2 FQNNGV. Trimming left V 5 bases short and J 5 bases short, with 18 bases between. The CDR3 covers 15 residues. The CDR3 sequence: CASSLLFLRGETQYF. The CDR3 coding sequence is TGTGCCAGCAGCCTCCTCTTCCTTAGGGGGGAGACCCAGTACTTC.

This chain uses TRBV4-1 with TRBJ2-2; D may match TRBD1 or TRBD2 (5 bases each). The CDR3 contains 15 residues. CDR1 MGHRA and CDR2 YSYEKL come from the germline V gene. V lost 3 bases and J 4 bases, leaving 12 bases between the germline ends. The DNA for the CDR3 is TGCGCCAGCAGCCACTACGGGGCGGTCACCGGGGAGCTGTTTTTT. It encodes CASSHYGAVTGELFF.

In this sample, this clonotype turned up a few times. V gene TRBV7-6 combines with J gene TRBJ2-3; D gene uncertain. CDR3 length equals 13 residues. The germline CDR1 and CDR2 sequences are SGHVS and FNYEAQ. V was trimmed by 5 bases and J by 2 bases, leaving 8 bases between them. CDR3 sequence reads: CASSPTDTDTQYF. DNA of the CDR3: TGTGCCAGCAGCCCGACCGACACAGATACGCAGTATTTT.

This clonotype has ten or more counts. CDR3 in DNA: TGTGCCTGGAGCAACGGGAGGGAGCAGTTCTTC. Translated: CAWSNGREQFF. The V call is TRBV30, the J call TRBJ2-1, with 7 bases fitting TRBD2. CDR1 and CDR2 (germline): GTSNPN, SVGIG (reference sequence). This CDR3 comprises 11 residues. The J segment lost 10 bases and the V segment lost 3 bases, leaving 3 bases of the junction unmatched.

V usage is TRBV2 and J usage is TRBJ2-7; possibly TRBD1 for D (5 bases). CDR1 and CDR2 from the germline V gene are SNHLY and FYNNEI. This CDR3 spans 12 amino acids. V was cut by 2 bases and J by 3 bases, with 5 bases left in between. For the CDR3, the DNA is TGTGCCAGCAGTGAACAGGGCTACGAGCAGTACTTC. Amino acid sequence: CASSEQGYEQYF. Full variable domain (remainder filled in from reference TRBV2 and TRBJ2-7): EPEVTQTPSHQVTQMGQEVILRCVPISNHLYFYWYRQILGQKVEFLVSFYNNEISEKSEIFDDQFSVERPDGSNFTLKIRSTKLEDSAMYFCASSEQGYEQYFGPGTRLTVT.

This clonotype was picked up many times. The chain combines TRBV6-5 with TRBJ2-1, with 7 nucleotides matching TRBD2. In germline, CDR1 is MNHEY, CDR2 SVGAGI. Trimming at V came to 6 bases and at J to 7 bases, leaving 12 bases not matched to a gene. The CDR3 has 15 residues. For the CDR3, the DNA is TGTGCCAGCAGCGGCGGGAGAGGGGCTTTTAATGAGCAGTTCTTC. Translating it yields CASSGGRGAFNEQFF.

This clonotype was detected a few times. The gene calls are TRBV15 and TRBJ2-1, with 11 bases fitting TRBD2. The V gene end was trimmed by 5 bases and the J gene end by 2 bases; junction bases not matched to a gene: 11. This CDR3 has 18 amino acids. Germline V CDR1 and CDR2: LNHNV, YYDKDF (reference sequence). Here the CDR3 DNA reads TGTGCCACCAGCGGGGGTCGACTAGCGGGATCCCCCTACAATGAGCAGTTCTTC. It translates to CATSGGRLAGSPYNEQFF.

This chain joins TRBV3-1 and TRBJ1-3; D perhaps matches TRBD1 (5 bases). The germline V gene has CDR1 LGHDT and CDR2 YNNKEL (reference sequence). Trimming removed 4 bases at V and 0 bases at J, with 13 bases between. The CDR3 runs 16 residues. CDR3 region: CASSRDGVSSGNTIYF. The CDR3 bases are TGTGCCAGCAGCCGGGACGGTGTAAGCTCTGGAAACACCATATATTTT.

The rearrangement uses TRBV3-1 and TRBJ2-7; no clear D. Germline assignment: CDR1 LGHDT and CDR2 YNNKEL (reference sequence). This CDR3 spans 14 amino acids. The V gene lost 2 bases and the J gene lost 1 base, with 9 bases spanning the gap. CDR3 DNA sequence: TGTGCCAGCAGCCAATTTCAGTTTTCCTACGAGCAGTACTTC. Its protein is CASSQFQFSYEQYF.

The sample holds many counts of this clonotype. The chain recombines TRBV5-5 with TRBJ2-3, with a tentative D call TRBD1 (6 bases). Germline V lookup: CDR1 SGHKS, CDR2 YYEKEE (reference sequence). This CDR3 has 16 amino acids. Trimming removed 5 bases at V and 2 bases at J, with 18 bases between. The CDR3 nucleotides read TGTGCCAGCAGACATATTTGGGACACCGACACAGATACGCAGTATTTT. This sequence encodes CASRHIWDTDTDTQYF.

This clonotype occurred a few times. V gene TRBV3-1 combines with J gene TRBJ2-7; D ambiguous. CDR1 is LGHDT and CDR2 is YNNKEL in the germline V gene (reference sequence). The V and J ends lost 1 base and 7 bases respectively, with 11 bases between them. CDR3 size: 13 residues. Written as DNA, the CDR3 is TGTGCCAGCAGCCAAGGGACCCGTGAAGAGCAGTACTTC. Protein: CASSQGTREEQYF.

The chain uses TRBV6-2 or TRBV6-3 and TRBJ2-7, with D uncertain. The CDR3 extends over 12 amino acids. Per the germline V gene, CDR1 is MNHEY and CDR2 is SVGEGT. V was pared by 1 base and J by 2 bases, with 3 bases between. This chain's CDR3 is CASSYFAYEQYF. For the CDR3, the DNA is TGTGCCAGCAGTTACTTCGCCTACGAGCAGTACTTC.

This clonotype has a handful of counts. The chain recombines TRBV9 with TRBJ2-1; 10 positions match TRBD2. CDR3 length: 16 amino acids. Germline CDR1 is SGDLS and CDR2 is YYNGEE. V dropped 0 bases and J dropped 7; count of bases not matched to a gene: 7. The CDR3 DNA is TGTGCCAGCAGCGTAGTTGGAGCGGGAGGGAATAATGAGCAGTTCTTC. Residues: CASSVVGAGGNNEQFF. The entire variable domain, with the rest obtained from reference TRBV9 and TRBJ2-1, is as follows: DSGVTQTPKHLITATGQRVTLRCSPRSGDLSVYWYQQSLDQGLQFLIQYYNGEERAKGNILERFSAQQFPDLHSELNLSSLELGDSALYFCASSVVGAGGNNEQFFGPGTRLTVL.

This clonotype was detected only a few times. The rearrangement joins TRBV29-1 to TRBJ2-7, with D maybe TRBD2 (5 bases). The CDR3 covers 11 residues. V was trimmed by 7 bases and J by 2 bases, leaving 9 bases between them. Germline assignment: CDR1 SQVTM and CDR2 ANQGSEA. This chain's CDR3 is CSALAPYEQYF. CDR3 nucleotide sequence: TGCAGCGCCCTAGCTCCCTACGAGCAGTACTTC.

This clonotype is labeled medium-sized. The gene calls are TRBV6-1 and TRBJ2-2; 7 bases line up with TRBD1. The length of the CDR3 is 16 residues. Losses at the gene ends were 2 bases for V and 0 bases for J; bases not matched to a gene: 3. The germline CDR1 and CDR2 sequences are MNHNS and SASEGT. CDR3: CASSERGGANTGELFF. DNA for the CDR3: TGTGCCAGCAGTGAAAGAGGGGGCGCGAACACCGGGGAGCTGTTTTTT.

This sequence joins TRBV12-3 or TRBV12-4 and TRBJ2-5; D is ambiguous. This CDR3 contains 14 residues. Trimming took off 3 bases at V and 2 bases at J, with 10 bases between the two ends. The CDR3 sequence is CASSFLPTQETQYF. The CDR3 region has the DNA TGTGCCAGCAGTTTTTTGCCCACACAAGAGACCCAGTACTTC.

V is TRBV7-6 and J is TRBJ2-1; 14 nucleotides agree with TRBD2. Germline-derived CDR1 and CDR2 are SGHVS and FNYEAQ. The CDR3 totals 18 residues. The junction had 10 bases not matched to a gene; V was cut back by 0 bases and J by 9 bases. The CDR3 reads CASSLAVPGLAGVAEQFF. For the CDR3, the DNA is TGTGCCAGCAGCTTAGCAGTCCCGGGACTAGCGGGAGTAGCTGAGCAGTTCTTC.

This clonotype was detected a few times. This rearrangement joins TRBV20-1 to TRBJ2-7; 7 nucleotides match TRBD1. Germline V gives CDR1 DFQATT, CDR2 SNEGSKA (reference sequence). CDR3 length: 11 residues. V gave up 6 bases and J gave up 5 bases; unmatched junction bases: 4. In nucleotides, the CDR3 is TGCAGTGCGATCACAGGGGACGAGCAGTACTTC. Its protein product is CSAITGDEQYF.

The rearrangement joins TRBV28 to TRBJ2-5; TRBD1 agrees at 8 bases. Germline values: CDR1 MDHEN, CDR2 SYDVKM. The CDR3 length is 17 residues. V lost 5 bases, J lost 5 bases, and 16 bases stayed unmatched. This CDR3 is CASSPVLAGGAAETQYF. CDR3 in DNA: TGTGCCAGCAGTCCGGTTTTGGCAGGGGGCGCGGCGGAGACCCAGTACTTC. Full variable domain (outside the CDR3, taken from reference TRBV28 and TRBJ2-5): DVKVTQSSRYLVKRTGEKVFLECVQDMDHENMFWYRQDPGLGLRLIYFSYDVKMKEKGDIPEGYSVSREKKERFSLILESASTNQTSMYLCASSPVLAGGAAETQYFGPGTRLLVL.

This clonotype was recorded a few times. The chain recombines TRBV6-5 with TRBJ2-1, with 8 nucleotides matching TRBD1. This CDR3 contains 13 residues. The V and J ends lost 4 bases and 8 bases, in that order; junction bases with no gene match: 4. The V gene's germline CDR1 is MNHEY and CDR2 SVGAGI. CDR3 sequence reads: CASSWTGQHEQFF. CDR3 in DNA: TGTGCCAGCAGTTGGACAGGGCAGCATGAGCAGTTCTTC.

This clonotype was counted ten times or more. The chain joins TRBV5-1 to TRBJ2-7; TRBD2 might be the D (5 bases). CDR1 and CDR2 from the germline V gene are SGHRS and YFSETQ. This CDR3 is 11 amino acids long. V dropped 2 bases and J dropped 7 bases, with 7 bases sitting between them. The chain's CDR3 is CASSFSGEQYF. CDR3 sequence (DNA): TGCGCCAGCAGCTTTTCGGGGGAGCAGTACTTC.

This clonotype appeared a few times. The chain combines TRBV4-2 with TRBJ1-2; 9 bases align to TRBD1. Germline assignment: CDR1 LGHNA and CDR2 YNFKEQ. CDR3 size: 15 residues. V shed 3 bases and J 3 bases; nucleotides not matched to a gene: 5. CDR3 in DNA: TGTGCCAGCAGCCAGAGACAGGGGGACGACTATGGCTACACCTTC. Translating gives CASSQRQGDDYGYTF.

This chain connects TRBV7-6 to TRBJ2-7, with D perhaps matching TRBD2 (5 bases). This CDR3 comprises 15 residues. Per the germline V gene, CDR1 is SGHVS and CDR2 is FNYEAQ. Trimming took off 5 bases at V and 2 bases at J, with 16 bases between the two ends. The CDR3 sequence is CASSPLEAGAYEQYF. CDR3 nucleotide sequence: TGTGCCAGCAGCCCCCTGGAGGCGGGCGCCTACGAGCAGTACTTC.